This is a list of T cell receptor beta chains from one sample in a study of blood T cell repertoires in COVID-19. This table comes from immunoSEQ multiplex PCR, and its TCRdb copy is limited to in-frame clones, with some not included. The table shows roughly 180,000 clones, with roughly 84% occurring only once. The specimen sequenced was PBMCs or T cells enriched from blood (not recorded which). These receptors came from a man in his fifties or sixties who had recovered from COVID-19. Both conserved end residues are part of each CDR3. Each record gives: D gene, J gene, clone size, V gene, CDR3 DNA, CDR3 protein. A D gene is named only where the DNA matches it firmly. Expanded clones get a size class; other rows say once, few or many, or leave the size out.

>TRBD1|TRBJ1-5|once|TRBV4-1
TGCGCCAGCAGCCAAGCCGGACAGGGCAGCAATCAGCCCCAGCATTTT
CASSQAGQGSNQPQHF
>-|TRBJ2-1|few|TRBV1
TGCACCAGCAGCCAAAACATCGTCCGACATTACAATGAGCAGTTCTTC
CTSSQNIVRHYNEQFF
>-|TRBJ2-3|-|TRBV10-3
TGTGCCATCAGTGGGGACTCCTTCACAGATACGCAGTATTTT
CAISGDSFTDTQYF
>-|TRBJ2-7|-|TRBV7-6
TGTGCCAGCAGCTTCTTAGGGGAGGCCTACGAGCAGTACTTC
CASSFLGEAYEQYF
>-|TRBJ2-7|-|TRBV2
TGTGCCAGCAGTGAGATTAGCGGAGACTACGAGCAGTACTTC
CASSEISGDYEQYF
>TRBD1|TRBJ2-5|-|TRBV28
TGTGCCAGCAGCCTAACAGGGGATGGCCAAGAGACCCAGTACTTC
CASSLTGDGQETQYF
>-|TRBJ2-1|-|TRBV24-1
TGTGCCACCAGTGATTTAAGCGATGAGCAGTTCTTC
CATSDLSDEQFF
>-|TRBJ2-3|-|TRBV4-2
TGTGCCAGCAGCCAAGGCTCGGGAGTGGGCACAGATACGCAGTATTTT
CASSQGSGVGTDTQYF
>-|TRBJ2-5|-|TRBV3-1/TRBV3-2
TGTGCCAGCAGCCATAACCAAGAGACCCAGTACTTC
CASSHNQETQYF
>TRBD2|TRBJ2-1|-|TRBV7-8
TGTGCCAGCAGCTTGAGGGGGACTAGCGGGGCGGGTGAGCAGTTCTTC
CASSLRGTSGAGEQFF
>-|TRBJ2-1|-|TRBV11-2
TGTGCCAGCAGCTTTGAGCGGAGCTCCTACAATGAGCAGTTCTTC
CASSFERSSYNEQFF
>TRBD2|TRBJ2-7|once|TRBV5-1
TGCGCCAGCAGCCCGGGGTCGGGGCGGGAGAAATCCGGCGAGCAGTACTTC
CASSPGSGREKSGEQYF
>TRBD1|TRBJ2-2|-|TRBV3-1/TRBV3-2
TGTGCCAGCAGGGAGGCGGGACAGGGTGACACCGGGGAGCTGTTTTTT
CASREAGQGDTGELFF
>-|TRBJ2-2|few|TRBV5-5
TGTGCCAGCAGCGAGCATCTCGCCGGGGAGCTGTTTTTT
CASSEHLAGELFF
>-|TRBJ1-4|-|TRBV6-5
TGTGCCAGCACCGGAGGCCCGGGTGGGGAAAAACTGTTTTTT
CASTGGPGGEKLFF
>TRBD1|TRBJ2-3|-|TRBV19
TGTGCCTGGAGGACAGGGGGCCCCACAGATACGCAGTATTTT
CAWRTGGPTDTQYF
>TRBD1|TRBJ2-2|few|TRBV5-1
TGCGCCAGCAGCACCCTACAGGGGGACACCGGGGAGCTGTTTTTT
CASSTLQGDTGELFF
>-|TRBJ2-1|-|TRBV11-2
TGTGCCAGCAGCCCGAATAGTCGGGAGAGCTCCTACAATGAGCAGTTCTTC
CASSPNSRESSYNEQFF
>-|TRBJ2-1|-|TRBV24-1
TGTGCCACCAGTGATTCAGACAGCTCGAGCTCCTACAATGAGCAGTTCTTC
CATSDSDSSSSYNEQFF
>-|TRBJ2-3|-|TRBV10-3
TGTGCCATCAGTGAGGAGCGGAGCACAGATACGCAGTATTTT
CAISEERSTDTQYF
>TRBD1|TRBJ2-5|-|TRBV20-1
TGCAGTCCTCGACAGGGAGAGACCCAGTACTTC
CSPRQGETQYF
>TRBD1|TRBJ2-3|once|TRBV7-3
TGTGCCAGCAGCTCCAGACAGGGCCTCGCAGATACGCAGTATTTT
CASSSRQGLADTQYF
>-|TRBJ2-1|-|TRBV9
TGTGCCAGCAGCCCCGGAGGGGGCACAGGGATGAAATACAATGAGCAGTTCTTC
CASSPGGGTGMKYNEQFF
>TRBD1|TRBJ1-5|once|TRBV18
TGTGCCAGCTCACTGACGGGACAGGGGGGGAATCAGCCCCAGCATTTT
CASSLTGQGGNQPQHF
>-|TRBJ2-1|-|TRBV15
TGTGCCACCAGCAGAGCACAGCCTGAGCAGTTCTTC
CATSRAQPEQFF
>-|TRBJ2-6|once|TRBV12-3/TRBV12-4
TGTGCCAGCAGCCCGTCTGGGGCCAACGTCCTGACTTTC
CASSPSGANVLTF
>TRBD1|TRBJ1-2|-|TRBV28
TGTGCCAGCAGACTCACAGGGGCCTATGGCTACACCTTC
CASRLTGAYGYTF
>TRBD1|TRBJ1-3|-|TRBV7-9
TGTGCCAGCAGCCCGCCGACAGGGGGCGGAGGAAACACCATATATTTT
CASSPPTGGGGNTIYF
>-|TRBJ2-7|-|TRBV5-1
TGCGCCAGCAGCTTGCGACGGGAGAGCGAGCAGTACTTC
CASSLRRESEQYF
>-|TRBJ1-2|-|TRBV25-1
TGTGCCAGCAGTGAACAGGGGTACTATGGCTACACCTTC
CASSEQGYYGYTF
>TRBD1|TRBJ1-5|-|TRBV28
TGTGCCAGCAGAAAGTTTGGGACAGGCAATCAGCCCCAGCATTTT
CASRKFGTGNQPQHF